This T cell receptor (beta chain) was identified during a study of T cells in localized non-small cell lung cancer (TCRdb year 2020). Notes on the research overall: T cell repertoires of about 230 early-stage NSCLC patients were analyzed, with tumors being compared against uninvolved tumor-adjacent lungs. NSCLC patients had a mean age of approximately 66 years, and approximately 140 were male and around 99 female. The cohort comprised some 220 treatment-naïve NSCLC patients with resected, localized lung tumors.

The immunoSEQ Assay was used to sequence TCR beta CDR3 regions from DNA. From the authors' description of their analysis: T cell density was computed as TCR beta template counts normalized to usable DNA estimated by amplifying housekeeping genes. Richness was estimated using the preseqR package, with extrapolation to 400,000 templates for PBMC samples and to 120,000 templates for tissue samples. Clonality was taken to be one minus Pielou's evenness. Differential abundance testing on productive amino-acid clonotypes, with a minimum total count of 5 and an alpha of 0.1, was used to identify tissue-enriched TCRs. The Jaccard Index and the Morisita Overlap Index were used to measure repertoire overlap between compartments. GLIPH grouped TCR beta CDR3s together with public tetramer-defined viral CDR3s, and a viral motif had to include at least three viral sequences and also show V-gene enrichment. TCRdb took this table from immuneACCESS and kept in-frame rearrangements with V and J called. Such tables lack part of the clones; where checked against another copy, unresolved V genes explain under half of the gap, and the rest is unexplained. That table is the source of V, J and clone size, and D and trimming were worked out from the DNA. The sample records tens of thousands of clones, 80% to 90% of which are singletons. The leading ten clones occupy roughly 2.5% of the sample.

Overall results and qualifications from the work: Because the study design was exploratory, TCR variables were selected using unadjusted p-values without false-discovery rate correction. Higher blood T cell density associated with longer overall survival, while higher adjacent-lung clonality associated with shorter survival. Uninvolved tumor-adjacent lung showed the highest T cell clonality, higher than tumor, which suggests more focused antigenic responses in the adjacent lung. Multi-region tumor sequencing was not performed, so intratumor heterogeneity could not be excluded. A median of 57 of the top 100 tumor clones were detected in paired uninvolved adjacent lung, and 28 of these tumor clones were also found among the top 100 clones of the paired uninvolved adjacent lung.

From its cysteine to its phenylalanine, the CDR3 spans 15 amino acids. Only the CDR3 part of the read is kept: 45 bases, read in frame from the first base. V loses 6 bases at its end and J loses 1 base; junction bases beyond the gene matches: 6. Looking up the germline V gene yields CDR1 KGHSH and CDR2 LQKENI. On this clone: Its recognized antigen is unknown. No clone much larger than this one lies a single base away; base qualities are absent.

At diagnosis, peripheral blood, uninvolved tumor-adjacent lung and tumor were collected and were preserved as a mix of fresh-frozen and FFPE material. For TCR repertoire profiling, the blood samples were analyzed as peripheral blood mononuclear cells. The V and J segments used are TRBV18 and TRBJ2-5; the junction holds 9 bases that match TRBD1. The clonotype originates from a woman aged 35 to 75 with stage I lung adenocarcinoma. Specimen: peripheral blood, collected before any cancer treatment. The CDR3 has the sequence CASSQTGGFQETQYF. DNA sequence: TGTGCCAGCTCGCAAACAGGGGGCTTCCAAGAGACCCAGTACTTC.